This note documents a single TCR beta chain sequence. This sample was taken from a study of shared clonotypes between healthy human individuals. V dropped 5 bases and J dropped 5; count of bases not matched to a gene: 5. CDR1 is SGHAT, CDR2 FQNNGV, per germline. This CDR3 spans 13 amino acids. A CD45RA-negative memory subset and a CD45RA+ naive subset were separated from the CD4+ cells. Splitting of each subset's genomic DNA was done evenly across several immunoSEQ plates. Sequencing was performed with immunoSEQ multiplex PCR; in TCRdb, only in-frame clones are kept and a portion is missing. Counted here are millions of clones, over 85% occurring once; the ten biggest clones make up around 0.14%.

V usage is TRBV11-2 and J usage is TRBJ1-2; 7 nucleotides align to TRBD1. The sequencing input was naive CD4+ T cells sorted from blood. The subset: CD45RA+ positively selected. This sequence originates from a man aged 18 to 30 in good health. The CDR3 DNA follows: TGTGCCAGCAGCCCGGGACAGCAATATGGCTACACCTTC. Translated, it gives CASSPGQQYGYTF.